Each of the 5 T cell receptor beta chains below was sequenced from the same sample in a study of cytomegalovirus exposure and HLA in healthy donors. Amplification used 60 Vbeta primers and 13 Jbeta primers. Sequenced by immunoSEQ multiplex PCR; TCRdb stores in-frame clones only, minus some. There are 110,000 to 150,000 clones in the sample; around 80% occur only once, and about 4.1% lies in the top ten. Source material: PBMCs. The origin of the receptors is a woman in her forties in good health and CMV-seropositive.

Remarks on this clone: Germline and junction disagree at one end, which may indicate a read error. This chain connects TRBV18 to TRBJ1-1, with a possible D match to TRBD1 (5 bases). Per the germline V gene, CDR1 is KGHSH and CDR2 is LQKENI. The CDR3 is 15 amino acids. CDR3 sequence reads: CAISPLVGQNTEAFF. Here the CDR3 DNA reads TGTGCCATCTCACCCCTGGTTGGACAGAACACTGAAGCTTTCTTT. Looking up the rest from reference TRBV18 and TRBJ1-1 gives the full variable domain: NAGVMQNPRHLVRRRGQEARLRCSPMKGHSHVYWYRQLPEEGLKFMVYLQKENIIDESGMPKERFSAEFPKEGPSILRIQQVVRGDSAAYFCAISPLVGQNTEAFFGQGTRLTVV.

The chain carries TRBV7-8 and TRBJ2-7; 9 nucleotides line up with TRBD2. V shed 5 bases and J 12 bases; nucleotides not matched to a gene: 8. There are 12 residues in the CDR3. The germline CDR1 and CDR2 sequences are SGHVS and FQNEAQ. The chain's CDR3 is CASSRLAGRPYF. In DNA, the CDR3 is TGTGCCAGCAGCCGTCTAGCGGGAAGGCCGTACTTC.

The V gene is TRBV28, the J gene TRBJ1-6; D is perhaps TRBD1 (6 bases). CDR3 length: 15 amino acids. Germline CDR1 is MDHEN and CDR2 is SYDVKM. Trimming took 5 bases from V and 9 from J, leaving 17 bases between them. The CDR3, as DNA: TGTGCCAGCAGTCCACAGGGCGTGAAGGCTTCACCCCTCCACTTT. Amino acids: CASSPQGVKASPLHF.

The chain recombines TRBV30 with TRBJ1-3; 7 bases are a match to TRBD1. CDR1 GTSNPN and CDR2 SVGIG come from the germline V gene (reference sequence). This CDR3 region has 16 residues. J lost 3 bases, V lost 2 bases, and 10 bases had no gene match. CDR3 protein: CAWSSKTGYYGNTIYF. CDR3 bases: TGTGCCTGGAGTTCGAAGACAGGGTACTATGGAAACACCATATATTTT.

The chain uses TRBV28 and TRBJ2-7, with 9 bases fitting TRBD1. Germline CDR1 and CDR2: MDHEN and SYDVKM. Losses at the gene ends were 6 bases for V and 1 base for J; bases not matched to a gene: 7. The CDR3 is 15 amino acids. The CDR3 region is CASSTPGQGSYEQYF. CDR3 DNA sequence: TGTGCCAGCAGCACTCCGGGACAGGGATCCTACGAGCAGTACTTC. The full variable domain, completed using reference TRBV28 and TRBJ2-7, is DVKVTQSSRYLVKRTGEKVFLECVQDMDHENMFWYRQDPGLGLRLIYFSYDVKMKEKGDIPEGYSVSREKKERFSLILESASTNQTSMYLCASSTPGQGSYEQYFGPGTRLTVT.